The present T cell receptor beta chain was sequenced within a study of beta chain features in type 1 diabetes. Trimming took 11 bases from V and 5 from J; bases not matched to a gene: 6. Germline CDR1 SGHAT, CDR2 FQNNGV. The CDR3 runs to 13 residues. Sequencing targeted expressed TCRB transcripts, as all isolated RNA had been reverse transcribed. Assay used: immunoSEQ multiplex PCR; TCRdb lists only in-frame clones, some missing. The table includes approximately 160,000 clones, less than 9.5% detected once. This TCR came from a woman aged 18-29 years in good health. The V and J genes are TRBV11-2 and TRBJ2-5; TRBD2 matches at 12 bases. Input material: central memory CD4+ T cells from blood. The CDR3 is CASGLAGRETQYF. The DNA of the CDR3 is TGTGCCTCCGGACTAGCGGGAAGGGAGACCCAGTACTTC.